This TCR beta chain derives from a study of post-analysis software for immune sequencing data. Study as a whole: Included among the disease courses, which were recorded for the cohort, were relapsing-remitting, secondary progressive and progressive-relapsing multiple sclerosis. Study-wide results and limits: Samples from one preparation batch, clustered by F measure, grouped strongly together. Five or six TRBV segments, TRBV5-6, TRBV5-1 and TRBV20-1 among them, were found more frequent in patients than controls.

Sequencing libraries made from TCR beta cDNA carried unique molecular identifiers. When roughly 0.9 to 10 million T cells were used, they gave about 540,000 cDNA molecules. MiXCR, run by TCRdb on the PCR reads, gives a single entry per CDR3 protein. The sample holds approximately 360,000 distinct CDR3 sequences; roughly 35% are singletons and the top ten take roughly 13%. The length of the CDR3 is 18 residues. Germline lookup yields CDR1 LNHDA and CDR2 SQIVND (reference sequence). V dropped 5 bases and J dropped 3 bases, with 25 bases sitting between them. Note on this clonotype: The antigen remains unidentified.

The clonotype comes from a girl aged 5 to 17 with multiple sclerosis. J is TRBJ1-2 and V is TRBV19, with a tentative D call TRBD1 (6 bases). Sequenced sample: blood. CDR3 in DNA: TGTGCCAGTAGTGCAGGGCCCAGTACAGGGAGCGCATACTATGGCTACACCTTC. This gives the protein CASSAGPSTGSAYYGYTF.